One and the same sample provided the 13 T cell receptor beta chains below, sequenced in a study of cytomegalovirus exposure and HLA in healthy donors. The PCR had 60 Vbeta and 13 Jbeta primers. Clones were read by immunoSEQ multiplex PCR, and TCRdb kept only the in-frame ones, dropping some. The data show over 100,000 clones, 76% seen once. Sequenced material: PBMCs. The receptors come from a female donor in good health and CMV-seropositive.

The chain uses TRBV6-6 and TRBJ2-4; D possibly corresponds to TRBD2 (6 bases). This CDR3 is 16 amino acids long. Deletions cut 0 bases from V and 1 base from J, with 10 bases between. CDR1 is MNHNY and CDR2 is SVGAGI in the germline V gene (reference sequence). CDR3: CASSYSGDSAKNIQYF. For the CDR3, the DNA is TGTGCCAGCAGTTACTCGGGGGACTCGGCCAAAAACATTCAGTACTTC.

CDR3 amino acids: CASSGPSGGFYNEQFF. Written as DNA, the CDR3 is TGTGCCAGCAGCGGGCCTTCGGGGGGCTTCTACAATGAGCAGTTCTTC. V is TRBV7-9 and J is TRBJ2-1, with a weak D call TRBD2 (7 bases). Trimming shortened V by 5 bases and J by 3 bases, and 17 bases separated the two germline ends. From germline, CDR1 is SEHNR and CDR2 FQNEAQ (reference sequence). The CDR3 contains 16 residues. The full variable domain, with the rest looked up from reference TRBV7-9 and TRBJ2-1, is DTGVSQNPRHKITKRGQNVTFRCDPISEHNRLYWYRQTLGQGPEFLTYFQNEAQLEKSRLLSDRFSAERPKGSFSTLEIQRTEQGDSAMYLCASSGPSGGFYNEQFFGPGTRLTVL.

This clone was seen just once. V is TRBV18 and J is TRBJ2-2, with TRBD1 matching over 8 bases. The V and J ends lost 2 bases and 4 bases, in that order; junction bases with no gene match: 3. The CDR3 has 15 amino acids. Per the germline V gene, CDR1 is KGHSH and CDR2 is LQKENI. CDR3 protein: CASSPETGGTGELFF. DNA of the CDR3: TGTGCCAGCTCACCAGAAACAGGGGGCACCGGGGAGCTGTTTTTT.

The chain recombines TRBV7-8 with TRBJ2-7; D might be TRBD2 (6 bases). Trimming removed 5 bases from V and 1 base from J, with 15 bases in between. Germline V gives CDR1 SGHVS, CDR2 FQNEAQ. The CDR3 covers 15 residues. CDR3 nucleotide sequence: TGTGCCAGCAGCACGGAGCCGGGGGTGTCCTACGAGCAGTACTTC. Translated: CASSTEPGVSYEQYF.

The chain links TRBV28 to TRBJ2-3, with 7 bases matching TRBD2. V was pared by 5 bases and J by 3 bases, with 8 bases of the junction left unmatched. CDR3 length equals 15 residues. Germline CDR1 is MDHEN and CDR2 is SYDVKM. The chain's CDR3 is CASSNAGRGTDTQYF. The CDR3 DNA follows: TGTGCCAGCAGTAACGCGGGGAGGGGAACAGATACGCAGTATTTT.

This rearrangement joins TRBV6-5 to TRBJ2-3; 15 nucleotides align to TRBD2. The CDR3 totals 13 residues. Germline-derived CDR1 and CDR2 are MNHEY and SVGAGI. Trimming took 11 bases from V and 3 from J; bases not matched to a gene: 0. The CDR3 spells CAGLAGGTDTQYF. The CDR3 DNA reads TGTGCCGGACTAGCGGGGGGGACAGATACGCAGTATTTT.

V gene TRBV10-3 combines with J gene TRBJ2-7, with D possibly TRBD1 on 6 matching bases. This CDR3 comprises 14 residues. V was pared by 0 bases and J by 2 bases, with 8 bases between. Germline V gives CDR1 ENHRY, CDR2 SYGVKD. The CDR3 sequence: CAISESRGTYEQYF. CDR3 bases: TGTGCCATCAGTGAGTCGAGGGGGACCTACGAGCAGTACTTC.

This chain uses TRBV28 with TRBJ2-1; the match to TRBD2 covers 9 bases. The germline CDR1 and CDR2 sequences are MDHEN and SYDVKM. CDR3 length: 16 amino acids. The V segment lost 4 bases and the J segment 0 bases; nucleotides outside the gene matches: 4. CDR3 coding DNA: TGTGCCAGCAGTTCTAGCGGGGCTAGCTCCTACAATGAGCAGTTCTTC. Its translation is CASSSSGASSYNEQFF.

In this sample, this clone turned up a few times. This chain uses TRBV7-9 with TRBJ2-3; TRBD2 matches at 12 bases. J was trimmed by 7 bases and V by 10 bases; bases with no gene match: 9. CDR1 is SEHNR and CDR2 is FQNEAQ in the germline V gene (reference sequence). This CDR3 is built from 14 residues. The CDR3 region is CATLTSGSSHTQYF. The DNA for the CDR3 is TGTGCCACCCTGACTAGCGGGAGTTCACATACGCAGTATTTT.

This chain uses TRBV30 with TRBJ1-2; D remains ambiguous. Germline V gene sequence: CDR1 GTSNPN, CDR2 SVGIG (reference sequence). The CDR3 covers 12 residues. Trimming removed 7 bases at V and 1 base at J, with 10 bases between. Written as DNA, the CDR3 is TGTGCCTCAAAGAGACTTAACTATGGCTACACCTTC. Translation gives CASKRLNYGYTF.

This chain links TRBV2 with TRBJ1-2; D is unclear. The CDR3 length is 14 residues. Trimming pared 2 bases from V and 1 base from J, leaving 8 bases between. Germline CDR1 SNHLY, CDR2 FYNNEI. CDR3 sequence reads: CASSERASNYGYTF. Here the CDR3 DNA reads TGTGCCAGCAGTGAACGTGCCAGTAACTATGGCTACACCTTC.

This chain links TRBV30 with TRBJ2-1; 10 bases line up with TRBD1. The CDR3 consists of 16 residues. The trim removed 2 bases at V and 4 bases at J, leaving 8 bases unmatched. In germline, CDR1 is GTSNPN, CDR2 SVGIG (reference sequence). DNA for the CDR3: TGTGCCTGGAGTATGGACAGGGGGGCGGGATACAATGAGCAGTTCTTC. Its translation: CAWSMDRGAGYNEQFF.

This chain joins TRBV9 and TRBJ2-5, with TRBD2 matching 7 bases. This CDR3 has 15 amino acids. The ends lost 1 base at V and 2 bases at J; junction bases unmatched: 5. Germline V gene lookup returns CDR1 SGDLS and CDR2 YYNGEE. The CDR3 DNA follows: TGTGCCAGCAGCGTACGCGGGAGAGGGCAAGAGACCCAGTACTTC. Protein: CASSVRGRGQETQYF. Using reference TRBV9 and TRBJ2-5 for the parts outside the CDR3, the full variable domain is DSGVTQTPKHLITATGQRVTLRCSPRSGDLSVYWYQQSLDQGLQFLIQYYNGEERAKGNILERFSAQQFPDLHSELNLSSLELGDSALYFCASSVRGRGQETQYFGPGTRLLVL.